The rows below give T cell receptor beta chains drawn from one sample of a study of multiple sclerosis patients with progressive multifocal leukoencephalopathy. The protocol was immunoSEQ multiplex PCR, while the TCRdb copy is restricted to in-frame clones and leaves out a portion. The repertoire consists of about 30,000 clones, with 89% occurring once and the leading ten covering over 1.2%. Sequenced here: PBMCs, sampled from a patient treated with natalizumab. All receptors come from a human donor with multiple sclerosis. The CDR3 runs from the conserved cysteine through the conserved F or W. A D gene is named only where the DNA matches it firmly. A clone size is listed for some rows: how often the clone was seen (once, few, many), or a class if it is expanded.

j_call | v_call | d_call | clone_size | cdr3_aa | cdr3_nt
TRBJ2-2 | TRBV18 | - | once | CASSPRITRDTGELFF | TGTGCCAGCTCACCGAGAATCACCCGAGACACCGGGGAGCTGTTTTTT
TRBJ2-1 | TRBV27 | - | - | CASRKTARPLANEQFF | TGTGCCAGCAGGAAGACAGCGCGTCCCCTGGCCAATGAGCAGTTCTTC
TRBJ1-2 | TRBV7-2 | - | - | CASSSRGVNYGYTF | TGTGCCAGCAGCTCTAGAGGGGTAAACTATGGCTACACCTTC
TRBJ1-5 | TRBV6-5 | - | - | CASSYGGSGNQPQHF | TGTGCCAGCAGTTATGGGGGGTCGGGCAACCAGCCCCAGCATTTT
TRBJ1-3 | TRBV28 | - | - | CASSLLGPDGNTIYF | TGTGCCAGCAGTTTATTGGGACCGGACGGAAACACCATATATTTT
TRBJ2-7 | TRBV4-3 | TRBD2 | - | CASSQGGREGRIEQYF | TGCGCCAGCAGCCAAGGGGGGCGGGAGGGCCGGATCGAGCAGTACTTC
TRBJ1-5 | TRBV5-6 | TRBD1 | - | CASSLARGRGNQPQHF | TGTGCCAGCAGCTTGGCCAGGGGGCGAGGCAATCAGCCCCAGCATTTT
TRBJ1-5 | TRBV7-8 | - | few | CASSVPGSNQPQHF | TGTGCCAGCAGCGTGCCAGGTAGCAATCAGCCCCAGCATTTT
TRBJ2-7 | TRBV28 | TRBD2 | - | CASSWHLRSSGTSGRVWFEQYF | TGTGCCAGCAGTTGGCATCTCCGCAGCTCCGGGACTAGCGGGAGGGTTTGGTTTGAACAGTACTTC
TRBJ1-2 | TRBV28 | TRBD1 | - | CASSEGTGLNYGYTF | TGTGCCAGCAGTGAGGGGACAGGGTTAAACTATGGCTACACCTTC
TRBJ1-2 | TRBV7-6 | TRBD1 | - | CASSLALAGGLANYGYTF | TGTGCCAGCAGCTTAGCGCTGGCAGGGGGCCTAGCTAACTATGGCTACACCTTC
TRBJ1-6 | TRBV10-3 | - | - | CAIRQDQLNNSPLHF | TGTGCCATCAGACAGGACCAGCTGAATAATTCACCCCTCCACTTT
TRBJ2-5 | TRBV5-1 | - | few | CASSFRAEETQYF | TGCGCCAGCAGCTTCAGGGCGGAAGAGACCCAGTACTTC
TRBJ2-1 | TRBV5-1 | - | - | CASSSGLSPGDEQFF | TGCGCCAGCAGCTCAGGACTGTCCCCGGGCGATGAGCAGTTCTTC
TRBJ2-2 | TRBV7-2 | TRBD2 | - | CASSSELAGVGTGELFF | TGTGCCAGCAGCTCCGAACTAGCGGGAGTCGGCACCGGGGAGCTGTTTTTT
TRBJ2-1 | TRBV28 | - | - | CATLYNEQFF | TGTGCCACCCTTTACAATGAGCAGTTCTTC
TRBJ1-5 | TRBV29-1 | - | - | CSAGDQNQPQHF | TGCAGCGCTGGGGATCAAAATCAGCCCCAGCATTTT
TRBJ1-3 | TRBV7-2 | - | - | CASSLVASDTIYF | TGTGCCAGCAGCTTAGTGGCATCAGACACCATATATTTT
TRBJ1-4 | TRBV5-1 | TRBD1 | - | CASSPWTGGLREKLFF | TGCGCCAGCAGCCCGTGGACAGGGGGCTTACGGGAAAAACTGTTTTTT
TRBJ1-5 | TRBV7-2 | - | - | CASSLGEFSNQPQHF | TGTGCCAGCAGCTTGGGGGAGTTTAGCAATCAGCCCCAGCATTTT
TRBJ1-4 | TRBV11-2 | TRBD1 | - | CASSLEAGGDEKLFF | TGTGCCAGCAGCTTAGAGGCAGGGGGCGACGAAAAACTGTTTTTT
TRBJ1-1 | TRBV4-2 | - | - | CASSQVTDVAEAFF | TGTGCCAGCAGCCAAGTCACGGATGTGGCAGAAGCTTTCTTT
TRBJ2-7 | TRBV27 | - | - | CASSSTGGGHEQYF | TGTGCCAGCAGTTCCACAGGGGGAGGGCACGAGCAGTACTTC
TRBJ1-3 | TRBV4-2 | - | - | CASSQDAGTASGNTIYF | TGTGCCAGCAGCCAAGATGCCGGCACTGCCTCTGGAAACACCATATATTTT
TRBJ2-1 | TRBV18 | TRBD1 | - | CASSPDRGSYNEQFF | TGTGCCAGCTCACCAGACAGGGGCTCCTACAATGAGCAGTTCTTC
TRBJ2-2 | TRBV6-1 | TRBD2 | - | CASSGGLAWTGELFF | TGTGCCAGCAGCGGGGGACTAGCATGGACCGGGGAGCTGTTTTTT
TRBJ2-1 | TRBV6-6 | - | - | CASSYSYNEQFF | TGTGCCAGCAGCTACAGCTACAATGAGCAGTTCTTC
TRBJ1-4 | TRBV28 | TRBD1 | - | CASRGRQGSEKLFF | TGTGCCAGCAGGGGGAGACAGGGGAGTGAAAAACTGTTTTTT
TRBJ1-2 | TRBV5-8 | TRBD1 | once | CASSSRDSRYGYTF | TGTGCCAGCAGCTCCCGGGACAGCCGATATGGCTACACCTTC
TRBJ2-7 | TRBV5-6 | TRBD1 | - | CASSPRTGNLLEQYF | TGTGCCAGCAGCCCTCGGACAGGCAATCTACTAGAGCAGTACTTC
TRBJ2-1 | TRBV5-1 | - | - | CASSSDYGATSSYNEQFF | TGCGCCAGCAGCTCCGACTACGGGGCCACGAGCTCCTACAATGAGCAGTTCTTC
TRBJ2-3 | TRBV29-1 | TRBD2 | - | CSVAGAGGLTDTQYF | TGCAGCGTCGCAGGAGCGGGGGGCCTCACAGATACGCAGTATTTT
TRBJ2-1 | TRBV15 | TRBD2 | once | CATSRDLAGNNEQFF | TGTGCCACCAGCAGAGATCTAGCGGGTAACAATGAGCAGTTCTTC
TRBJ2-3 | TRBV5-6 | TRBD1 | - | CASSYTGVDTQYF | TGTGCCAGCAGCTACACAGGGGTAGATACGCAGTATTTT
TRBJ1-5 | TRBV7-9 | TRBD1 | - | CASSDDRVGQPQHF | TGTGCCAGCAGCGACGACAGGGTGGGTCAGCCCCAGCATTTT
TRBJ2-7 | TRBV25-1 | - | - | CASSEYRGSFYEQYF | TGTGCCAGCAGTGAATATAGGGGCAGTTTCTACGAGCAGTACTTC
TRBJ2-7 | TRBV30 | TRBD1 | - | CAWNQGARNEQYF | TGTGCCTGGAACCAGGGGGCTAGAAACGAGCAGTACTTC
TRBJ1-5 | TRBV5-6 | - | - | CASGVRGIYQPQHF | TGTGCCAGCGGCGTACGAGGGATCTATCAGCCCCAGCATTTT
TRBJ1-4 | TRBV5-6 | - | - | CASSLSLGTAGEKLFF | TGTGCCAGCAGCTTGTCCTTGGGCACGGCGGGTGAAAAACTGTTTTTT
TRBJ1-5 | TRBV28 | - | - | CASSPPGQPQHF | TGTGCCAGCAGCCCCCCAGGACAGCCCCAGCATTTT
TRBJ1-1 | TRBV19 | TRBD1 | - | CATKGGQRTEAFF | TGTGCCACCAAAGGGGGACAGCGCACTGAAGCTTTCTTT
TRBJ2-7 | TRBV6-1 | - | - | CASSEPYEQYF | TGTGCCAGCAGTGAACCATACGAGCAGTACTTC
TRBJ1-1 | TRBV5-1 | TRBD1 | - | CASSLETGRRTEAFF | TGCGCCAGCAGCTTGGAGACAGGGAGGCGCACTGAAGCTTTCTTT
TRBJ2-7 | TRBV19 | TRBD2 | - | CASNWGTSGAYEQYF | TGTGCCAGTAATTGGGGGACTAGCGGAGCCTACGAGCAGTACTTC
TRBJ2-3 | TRBV7-6 | TRBD1 | - | CASSLGTGTSTDTQYF | TGTGCCAGCAGCTTAGGGACAGGGACCAGCACAGATACGCAGTATTTT
TRBJ1-1 | TRBV6-1 | - | once | CASSEVGVAEAFF | TGTGCCAGCAGTGAAGTCGGGGTGGCTGAAGCTTTCTTT
TRBJ1-2 | TRBV7-2 | TRBD1 | - | CASSRDRGANYGYTF | TGTGCCAGCAGCCGGGACAGAGGAGCTAACTATGGCTACACCTTC
TRBJ1-3 | TRBV25-1 | - | - | CASSERRQGVSGNTIYF | TGTGCCAGCAGTGAAAGGAGGCAGGGAGTGTCTGGAAACACCATATATTTT
TRBJ1-1 | TRBV11-1 | - | once | CASSFGELKTEAFF | TGTGCCAGCAGCTTCGGAGAACTTAAAACTGAAGCTTTCTTT
TRBJ1-4 | TRBV15 | - | - | CATSRDRGSEKLFF | TGTGCCACCAGCAGAGATCGGGGTAGTGAAAAACTGTTTTTT
TRBJ2-7 | TRBV29-1 | - | - | CSIGQGTSSYEQYF | TGCAGCATCGGGCAGGGGACTTCCTCCTACGAGCAGTACTTC
TRBJ2-2 | TRBV29-1 | TRBD2 | - | CSVTSANTGELFF | TGCAGCGTGACTAGCGCGAACACCGGGGAGCTGTTTTTT
TRBJ2-2 | TRBV7-9 | TRBD1 | - | CASSARQGPTGELFF | TGTGCCAGCAGCGCCCGACAGGGCCCAACCGGGGAGCTGTTTTTT